This T cell receptor (beta chain) was recovered during a study of blood T cells in healthy people across ages. The study, taken as a whole, reports: Nothing was known about donor CMV status, and this possibly confounded expanded clonotype changes. A greater number of naive CD4+ cells and higher diversity distinguished long-lived donors from aged donors. Diversity estimates drawn from one million T cells were deemed underestimates.

Then a second PCR, running roughly 7 to 11 cycles, was carried out with a sample-barcoded 5' primer and a J-beta primer mix. TCRdb reprocessed the 5' RACE reads via MiXCR and lists one record per CDR3 protein. Among 800,000 to 900,000 distinct CDR3 sequences, roughly 60% were seen once, and the ten largest hold approximately 30%. Comments on this clonotype: Antigen specificity is unknown.

This CDR3 is 15 amino acids long. Trimming took 7 bases from V and 0 from J; bases not matched to a gene: 3. Germline V CDR1 and CDR2: MDHEN, SYDVKM. Investigators took 9.5 to 10 milliliters of peripheral blood from every donor. The source is a young man in good health. The chain is built from TRBV28 and TRBJ2-6; 7 nucleotides agree with TRBD1. Material: blood. The CDR3 DNA is TGTGCCAGCACCGAGGGGGCCTCTGGGGCCAACGTCCTGACTTTC. Its translation is CASTEGASGANVLTF.